This TCR beta chain is drawn from a study of blood T cells in healthy people across ages. For the second PCR, which ran for roughly 7 to 11 cycles, a sample-barcoded 5' primer and a J-beta primer mix were used. MiXCR, run by TCRdb on the 5' RACE reads, gives a single entry per CDR3 protein. The sample carries more than 450,000 distinct CDR3 sequences, 25% to 35% recorded once. Study-wide findings and caveats: Older age coincided with a roughly linear decline in TCR beta diversity per million T cells. Comparison with aged donors showed that long-lived donors had more naive CD4+ cells and higher diversity.

Germline CDR1 and CDR2: ENHRY and SYGVKD. With 2 bases removed from V and 7 bases from J, the gap between germline ends came to 8 bases. This CDR3 spans 12 amino acids. This clonotype was seen a handful of times. Antigen specificity is unknown. These same data were also listed under a study on T cells of mothers and their children. That work states: Added by the second PCR's M1S primer were sample barcodes and 2-4 random nucleotides.

The chain employs TRBV10-3 and TRBJ2-5; D is unresolved. The clonotype originates from a boy younger than 10 in good health. Sequenced: blood. The DNA for the CDR3 is TGTGCCATCAGTGAGCCCCCGGGGACCCAGTACTTC. It codes for CAISEPPGTQYF.